This entry lists 25 T cell receptor beta chains sequenced from one sample in a study of CD8 T cells in Susac syndrome. Random hexamers were used to reverse transcribe roughly 0.5 to 1 ug of RNA. TCRdb reprocessed the immunoSEQ multiplex PCR reads with MiXCR, giving one entry per CDR3 protein. The data show about 250,000 distinct CDR3 sequences, 93% seen once. The sequenced sample was CD4+ T cells from PBMCs. The receptors derive from a human donor with multiple sclerosis.

The V and J genes are TRBV25-1 and TRBJ1-2; D call uncertain. Germline lookup yields CDR1 MGHDK and CDR2 SYGVNS. The CDR3 contains 12 residues. Trimming removed 4 bases from V and 7 bases from J, with 10 bases in between. As DNA, the CDR3 is TGTGCCAGCAGTGCCTGGGGAGGTGGCTACACCTTC. This codes for CASSAWGGGYTF.

The rearrangement links TRBV5-4 to TRBJ2-3; 8 bases are a match to TRBD2. V gave up 1 base and J gave up 6 bases; unmatched junction bases: 4. The CDR3 is 14 residues long. CDR1 is SGHNT, CDR2 YYREEE, per germline (reference sequence). This CDR3 reads CASSLRGGADTQYF. Written as DNA, the CDR3 is TGTGCCAGCAGCTTGCGGGGGGGGGCTGATACGCAGTATTTT.

The chain employs TRBV14 and TRBJ1-2; D is ambiguous. V lost 4 bases and J 5 bases, leaving 11 bases between the germline ends. Germline values: CDR1 SGHDN, CDR2 FVKESK. This CDR3 comprises 13 residues. In DNA form, the CDR3 reads TGTGCCAGCAGCCCGGCGGGGTGGTATGGCTACACCTTC. This translates into CASSPAGWYGYTF.

This chain links TRBV5-1 with TRBJ2-3; 9 positions agree with TRBD1. This CDR3 is built from 19 residues. V lost 3 bases to trimming and J lost 2 bases; unmatched junction nucleotides: 16. The germline gives CDR1 SGHRS, CDR2 YFSETQ. CDR3 in amino acids: CASSWGVGQGGPDTDTQYF. The DNA of the CDR3 is TGCGCCAGCAGCTGGGGCGTGGGACAGGGAGGTCCGGACACAGATACGCAGTATTTT.

The J gene is TRBJ2-7, the V gene TRBV12-3 or TRBV12-4, with D perhaps matching TRBD1 (5 bases). The V end lost 2 bases, the J end lost 2 bases, and 13 bases lay between the germline ends. This CDR3 comprises 15 residues. CDR3 sequence reads: CASSLLSQGPYEQYF. CDR3 in DNA: TGTGCCAGCAGTTTACTATCCCAGGGTCCCTACGAGCAGTACTTC.

The rearrangement joins TRBV23-1 to TRBJ2-3; D remains ambiguous. TRBV23-1 is identified as an open reading frame with a role that is uncertain. This CDR3 contains 10 residues. The V and J ends lost 10 bases and 3 bases respectively, with 5 bases between them. CDR3 loop: CAMGTDTQYF. The CDR3 DNA sequence: TGCGCCATGGGAACAGATACGCAGTATTTT.

This chain connects TRBV7-9 to TRBJ2-1; D remains unclear. The CDR3 is 12 residues long. From germline, CDR1 is SEHNR and CDR2 FQNEAQ (reference sequence). V gave up 1 base and J gave up 10 bases, with 8 bases separating them. The DNA of the CDR3 is TGTGCCAGCAGCTTAGGAGGATACGAGCAGTTCTTC. It encodes CASSLGGYEQFF. Using reference TRBV7-9 and TRBJ2-1 for the parts outside the CDR3, the full variable domain is DTGVSQNPRHKITKRGQNVTFRCDPISEHNRLYWYRQTLGQGPEFLTYFQNEAQLEKSRLLSDRFSAERPKGSFSTLEIQRTEQGDSAMYLCASSLGGYEQFFGPGTRLTVL.

This chain links TRBV28 with TRBJ1-3; D might be TRBD1 (6 bases). Per the germline V gene, CDR1 is MDHEN and CDR2 is SYDVKM. CDR3 length: 15 residues. The ends were cut back, 2 bases at V and 1 base at J, with 9 bases in the middle. The CDR3 DNA follows: TGTGCCAGCAGTTTACAGGGGAGTTCTGGAAACACCATATATTTT. Translation: CASSLQGSSGNTIYF.

The J gene is TRBJ2-7, the V gene TRBV3-1; TRBD1 agrees at 8 bases. Germline-derived CDR1 and CDR2 are LGHDT and YNNKEL (reference sequence). With 3 bases clipped from V and 11 bases from J, the junction kept 3 bases outside the gene matches. This CDR3 has 11 residues. The CDR3 DNA reads TGTGCCAGCAGCCATTGGGGACAGGAGTACTTC. This sequence encodes CASSHWGQEYF.

Only a few counts were recorded for this clonotype. The J gene is TRBJ1-3, the V gene TRBV9; D call uncertain. CDR1 SGDLS and CDR2 YYNGEE come from the germline V gene. CDR3 length: 14 amino acids. V gave up 0 bases and J gave up 0 bases, with 4 bases separating them. Here the CDR3 DNA reads TGTGCCAGCAGCGTAGTGAGCTCTGGAAACACCATATATTTT. This encodes CASSVVSSGNTIYF.

The rearrangement joins TRBV11-2 to TRBJ2-6, with TRBD2 as a possible D gene (6 bases). The CDR3 runs 16 residues. Looked up from germline, CDR1 is SGHAT and CDR2 is FQNNGV. V was pared by 5 bases and J by 2 bases, with 13 bases between. The CDR3 DNA follows: TGTGCCAGCAGCCCCCGGGGGATCCCTGGGGCCAACGTCCTGACTTTC. Translating it yields CASSPRGIPGANVLTF.

This clonotype was seen only once. J is TRBJ1-2 and V is TRBV6-6, with D possibly being TRBD1 (5 bases). The germline V gene has CDR1 MNHNY and CDR2 SVGAGI (reference sequence). V was cut by 2 bases and J by 4 bases, with 8 bases left in between. The CDR3 runs 13 residues. The CDR3: CASSYGAGYGYTF. CDR3 coding DNA: TGTGCCAGCAGTTACGGGGCAGGCTATGGCTACACCTTC.

V is TRBV12-3 or TRBV12-4 and J is TRBJ2-7, with D perhaps assigned TRBD1 or TRBD2 (5 bases each). This CDR3 comprises 12 residues. V was cut by 0 bases and J by 5 bases, with 5 bases left in between. The CDR3, as DNA: TGTGCCAGCAGTTTAGCGGGGGACGAGCAGTACGTC. Translating it yields CASSLAGDEQYV.

The chain joins TRBV4-1 to TRBJ1-3; D is possibly TRBD1 (6 bases). In germline, CDR1 is MGHRA, CDR2 YSYEKL. V lost 1 base and J 3 bases, leaving 13 bases between the germline ends. The CDR3 consists of 16 residues. CDR3 in amino acids: CASSQVGGRGGNTIYF. CDR3 nucleotide sequence: TGCGCCAGCAGCCAAGTCGGGGGGCGAGGTGGAAACACCATATATTTT.

The CDR3 bases are TGTGCCAGCTCACCACTTGGACAGGGGGGCACAGATACGCAGTATTTT. Amino acid sequence: CASSPLGQGGTDTQYF. The genes are TRBV18 and TRBJ2-3; 10 bases match TRBD1. CDR1 and CDR2 from the germline V gene are KGHSH and LQKENI. CDR3 length: 16 amino acids. The trim removed 1 base at V and 1 base at J, leaving 2 bases unmatched.

This chain joins TRBV4-1 and TRBJ1-2; TRBD1 matches 9 bases. Germline CDR1 reads MGHRA; CDR2 reads YSYEKL. The CDR3 has 14 amino acids. J gave up 2 bases and V 6 bases, and 4 bases lay outside the gene matches. CDR3 nucleotide sequence: TGCGCCAGCAGTGGGACAGGGACGAACTATGGCTACACCTTC. It codes for CASSGTGTNYGYTF.

V is TRBV28 and J is TRBJ2-6; no definite D call. The germline gives CDR1 MDHEN, CDR2 SYDVKM. Trimming stripped 7 bases from V and 1 base from J, with 8 bases between. There are 14 residues in the CDR3. CDR3 bases: TGTGCCAGCACGCGGCCATCTGGGGCCAACGTCCTGACTTTC. Translation gives CASTRPSGANVLTF.

The V gene is TRBV7-9, the J gene TRBJ2-1; possible D gene TRBD1, 6 bases. Trimming removed 3 bases from V and 4 bases from J, with 10 bases in between. The germline V gene has CDR1 SEHNR and CDR2 FQNEAQ (reference sequence). This CDR3 spans 14 amino acids. The CDR3 loop is CASSFGTLYNEQFF. The CDR3 DNA reads TGTGCCAGCAGCTTCGGGACACTTTACAATGAGCAGTTCTTC.

The rearrangement joins TRBV28 to TRBJ1-3; no clear D. Trimming cost V 6 bases and J 4 bases, with 7 bases left between them. The CDR3 covers 12 residues. CDR1 MDHEN and CDR2 SYDVKM come from the germline V gene. As DNA, the CDR3 is TGTGCCAGCAGGGATTGGGGAAACACCATATATTTT. Amino acids: CASRDWGNTIYF.

The chain employs TRBV25-1 and TRBJ1-2; D is uncertain. V lost 0 bases, J lost 8 bases, and 13 bases lay in between. This CDR3 spans 14 amino acids. Germline V gene lookup returns CDR1 MGHDK and CDR2 SYGVNS. The CDR3 sequence is CASSEYKGAGGYTF. Here the CDR3 DNA reads TGTGCCAGCAGTGAATATAAGGGAGCCGGCGGCTACACCTTC.

The chain recombines TRBV20-1 with TRBJ2-5; 10 bases line up with TRBD2. CDR3 length: 15 amino acids. Germline loops: CDR1 DFQATT, CDR2 SNEGSKA (reference sequence). V was clipped by 4 bases and J by 1 base; unmatched bases: 6. CDR3 in amino acids: CSATGLAIVQETQYF. The CDR3, as DNA: TGCAGTGCTACGGGACTAGCGATAGTCCAAGAGACCCAGTACTTC.

J is TRBJ1-6 and V is TRBV5-6; 8 bases are a match to TRBD1. The CDR3 is 15 amino acids. Unmatched junction bases numbered 8, after V lost 4 bases and J lost 8 bases. The germline gives CDR1 SGHDT, CDR2 YYEEEE. The DNA of the CDR3 is TGTGCCAGCAGCCGGACAGGGCTCAGGGATTCACCCCTCCACTTT. Translation gives CASSRTGLRDSPLHF.

V usage is TRBV2 and J usage is TRBJ2-5; D may correspond to TRBD1 or TRBD2 (5 bases each). Germline values: CDR1 SNHLY, CDR2 FYNNEI. Trimming shortened V by 6 bases and J by 5 bases, and 13 bases separated the two germline ends. The length of the CDR3 is 13 residues. This CDR3 is CASRWDQGETQYF. The CDR3 region has the DNA TGTGCCAGCAGATGGGACCAAGGGGAGACCCAGTACTTC. The variable domain in full, completed from reference TRBV2 and TRBJ2-5, reads EPEVTQTPSHQVTQMGQEVILRCVPISNHLYFYWYRQILGQKVEFLVSFYNNEISEKSEIFDDQFSVERPDGSNFTLKIRSTKLEDSAMYFCASRWDQGETQYFGPGTRLLVL.

The chain has TRBV5-1 and TRBJ2-7; D not certain. Germline V CDR1 and CDR2: SGHRS, YFSETQ. This CDR3 is built from 12 residues. V shed 4 bases and J shed 5 bases, with 10 bases lying between them. CDR3 nucleotide sequence: TGCGCCAGCAGCGATCGACGCAACGAGCAGTACTTC. Its translation: CASSDRRNEQYF.

J is TRBJ1-2 and V is TRBV15; 7 bases fit TRBD1. This CDR3 is built from 15 residues. With V trimmed by 0 bases and J by 8 bases, 9 bases remained unmatched. Germline V CDR1 and CDR2: LNHNV, YYDKDF (reference sequence). The CDR3 reads CATSRDRQGVKGYTF. DNA of the CDR3: TGTGCCACCAGCAGAGATCGGCAGGGGGTGAAGGGCTACACCTTC. Drawing the rest from reference TRBV15 and TRBJ1-2, the complete variable domain is DAMVIQNPRYQVTQFGKPVTLSCSQTLNHNVMYWYQQKSSQAPKLLFHYYDKDFNNEADTPDNFQSRRPNTSFCFLDIRSPGLGDTAMYLCATSRDRQGVKGYTFGSGTRLTVV.